The 32 T cell receptor beta chains below come from one sample, sequenced in a study of vaccination and CD4 T cells after COVID-19. These receptors have no known antigen. Treatment of the sample: approximately 9-day PBMC culture with coronavirus spike peptide pools or control peptides (ViraFEST assay). Cultured CD4+ T-cell DNA underwent Oncomine TCR Beta short-read sequencing. TCRdb passed the PCR reads through MiXCR, listing each CDR3 protein once. Of about 12,000 distinct CDR3 sequences in the sample, 30% to 45% were seen once. The sequencing input was cultured CD4+ T cells from blood. Every receptor here comes from a human donor with COVID-19.

This clonotype was counted between two and nine times. This chain uses TRBV6-1 with TRBJ1-1, with D possibly being TRBD1 (6 bases). The CDR3 totals 13 residues. V lost 6 bases, J lost 4 bases, and 12 bases lay in between. CDR1 and CDR2 (germline): MNHNS, SASEGT. For the CDR3, the DNA is TGTGCCAGCAGACAGGGTTTTGGCACTGAAGCTTTCTTT. Translation: CASRQGFGTEAFF.

The CDR3 DNA reads as TGTGCCAGCAGGCCAGGGACAGCTAACTATGGCTACACCTTC. Translation: CASRPGTANYGYTF. V is TRBV7-9 and J is TRBJ1-2; TRBD1 agrees at 7 bases. Per germline, CDR1 SEHNR and CDR2 FQNEAQ (reference sequence). V shed 6 bases, J shed 0 bases, and the junction held 4 bases outside the gene matches. This CDR3 spans 14 amino acids.

J is TRBJ2-1 and V is TRBV20-1, with 14 bases aligning to TRBD2. This CDR3 region has 17 residues. In germline, CDR1 is DFQATT, CDR2 SNEGSKA (reference sequence). Trimming removed 2 bases from V and 4 bases from J; junction bases left unmatched: 7. The CDR3 loop reads CSARSDRLAGGYNEQFF. CDR3 in DNA: TGCAGTGCTAGATCTGATCGACTAGCGGGGGGGTACAATGAGCAGTTCTTC.

This chain links TRBV5-6 with TRBJ2-3; weak D call: TRBD2 (6 bases). CDR3 length: 15 residues. From germline, CDR1 is SGHDT and CDR2 YYEEEE. V was trimmed by 0 bases and J by 0 bases, leaving 8 bases between them. The CDR3 region is CASSLASVSTDTQYF. The CDR3 bases are TGTGCCAGCAGCTTGGCTAGCGTTAGCACAGATACGCAGTATTTT. Using reference TRBV5-6 and TRBJ2-3 for the parts outside the CDR3, the full variable domain is DAGVTQSPTHLIKTRGQQVTLRCSPKSGHDTVSWYQQALGQGPQFIFQYYEEEERQRGNFPDRFSGHQFPNYSSELNVNALLLGDSALYLCASSLASVSTDTQYFGPGTRLTVL.

The chain links TRBV11-3 to TRBJ1-1; D gene uncertain. Trimming took 8 bases from V and 0 from J, leaving 16 bases between them. The CDR3 covers 15 residues. From germline, CDR1 is SGHNT and CDR2 YENEEA. For the CDR3, the DNA is TGTGCCAGCTCCTTAACGGTTGGTGTGAACACTGAAGCTTTCTTT. As protein: CASSLTVGVNTEAFF.

This clonotype was seen only a few times. The chain combines TRBV23-1 with TRBJ1-6; tentative D call: TRBD1 (6 bases). TRBV23-1 is placed among ORFs of uncertain function. Trimming shortened V by 1 base and J by 2 bases, and 18 bases separated the two germline ends. This CDR3 is 19 amino acids long. The CDR3 loop reads CASSQFVGGGSPYNSPLHF. The CDR3 nucleotides are TGCGCCAGCAGTCAATTCGTGGGGGGCGGATCCCCCTATAATTCACCCCTCCACTTT.

This clonotype was seen a few times. The chain recombines TRBV24-1 with TRBJ1-5; no definite D call. Trimming removed 8 bases at V and 7 bases at J, with 14 bases between. Germline V gene data show CDR1 as KGHDR and CDR2 as SFDVKD. CDR3 size: 13 residues. The CDR3 DNA reads TGTGCCACCATCGTTGGGGATTCGCAGCCCCAGCATTTT. Its protein product is CATIVGDSQPQHF.

The rearrangement joins TRBV12-3 or TRBV12-4 to TRBJ1-1; D uncertain. V dropped 8 bases and J dropped 11 bases, with 24 bases sitting between them. The CDR3 covers 14 residues. CDR3 in DNA: TGTGCCAGCTTAGACACTTGGGCGGGCGAGAGGGCTTTCTTT. Residues: CASLDTWAGERAFF.

The rearrangement joins TRBV6-2 or TRBV6-3 to TRBJ2-1; the D is unclear. This CDR3 is 17 amino acids long. CDR1 and CDR2 (germline): MNHEY, SVGEGT. The V end was cut by 6 bases, the J end by 7 bases, with 25 bases between. This CDR3 reads CASSPLKGTLYRNEQFF. The CDR3 bases are TGTGCCAGCAGCCCTTTAAAGGGTACCTTATATCGGAATGAGCAGTTCTTC.

The genes are TRBV15 and TRBJ2-2; D ambiguous. The CDR3 has 14 amino acids. The germline V and J ends were trimmed by 0 bases and 6 bases, with 8 bases remaining between them. Per germline, CDR1 LNHNV and CDR2 YYDKDF (reference sequence). CDR3 in DNA: TGTGCCACCAGCAGAGATGGGGTCCCCGGGGAGCTGTTTTTT. Translating gives CATSRDGVPGELFF.

The V call is TRBV5-1, the J call TRBJ2-1, with D tentatively TRBD1 (7 bases). CDR3 size: 14 residues. Trimming took off 5 bases at V and 7 bases at J, with 16 bases between the two ends. The germline V gene encodes CDR1 SGHRS and CDR2 YFSETQ. The CDR3 coding sequence is TGCGCCAGCAGTACAGGGGCCGCGGGGAATGAGCAGTTCTTC. Amino acid sequence: CASSTGAAGNEQFF.

This clonotype was seen a handful of times. The chain combines TRBV5-1 with TRBJ1-1; the match to TRBD1 covers 11 bases. CDR3 size: 15 residues. Germline values: CDR1 SGHRS, CDR2 YFSETQ. V trimming: 3 bases; J trimming: 5 bases; junction bases outside the gene matches: 6. The chain's CDR3 is CASSYAGTGGTEAFF. CDR3 DNA sequence: TGCGCCAGCAGCTATGCCGGGACAGGGGGTACTGAAGCTTTCTTT.

This chain links TRBV20-1 with TRBJ1-2; 7 bases map to TRBD1. Germline V gene data show CDR1 as DFQATT and CDR2 as SNEGSKA (reference sequence). With V trimmed by 3 bases and J by 2 bases, 3 bases remained unmatched. CDR3 length: 13 residues. DNA for the CDR3: TGCAGTGCTAGTCCCAGGGGGAACTATGGCTACACCTTC. Encoded protein: CSASPRGNYGYTF.

In its sample, this clonotype was seen a few times. The chain is built from TRBV6-1 and TRBJ2-3; TRBD2 matches at 8 bases. The V segment lost 5 bases and the J segment 4 bases; nucleotides outside the gene matches: 5. The germline V gene has CDR1 MNHNS and CDR2 SASEGT. This CDR3 comprises 14 residues. This chain's CDR3 is CASSTGTRADTQYF. In nucleotides, the CDR3 is TGTGCCAGCAGTACCGGGACTAGGGCAGATACGCAGTATTTT.

This clonotype has just a few counts. The J gene is TRBJ2-5, the V gene TRBV6-1, with 7 positions matching TRBD1. This CDR3 contains 14 residues. The V segment lost 6 bases and the J segment 2 bases; nucleotides outside the gene matches: 6. Per the germline V gene, CDR1 is MNHNS and CDR2 is SASEGT. CDR3 sequence (DNA): TGTGCCAGCAGAATCGGACAGGCACAAGAGACCCAGTACTTC. Amino acids: CASRIGQAQETQYF.

A few counts support this clonotype. Written as DNA, the CDR3 is TGTGCCAGCAGCTTCTCTAGAGGCACAGATACGCAGTATTTT. Translating gives CASSFSRGTDTQYF. The J gene is TRBJ2-3, the V gene TRBV7-2; D is undetermined. This CDR3 spans 14 amino acids. Deletions cut 3 bases from V and 1 base from J, with 8 bases between. Germline-derived CDR1 and CDR2 are SGHTA and FQGNSA. Drawing the rest from reference TRBV7-2 and TRBJ2-3, the complete variable domain is GAGVSQSPSNKVTEKGKDVELRCDPISGHTALYWYRQSLGQGLEFLIYFQGNSAPDKSGLPSDRFSAERTGGSVSTLTIQRTQQEDSAVYLCASSFSRGTDTQYFGPGTRLTVL.

A few counts support this clonotype. The chain joins TRBV20-1 to TRBJ1-4; D gene uncertain. The CDR3 runs 15 residues. Germline CDR1 DFQATT, CDR2 SNEGSKA (reference sequence). Trimming removed 0 bases at V and 4 bases at J, with 12 bases between. The CDR3 DNA follows: TGCAGTGCTAGAGATCGTCTTATCGGTAATGAAAAACTGTTTTTT. Its protein product is CSARDRLIGNEKLFF.

A few counts support this clonotype. The chain links TRBV6-1 to TRBJ1-1, with D uncertain. V gave up 5 bases and J gave up 0 bases, with 7 bases separating them. CDR3 size: 13 residues. Germline V gives CDR1 MNHNS, CDR2 SASEGT. The DNA of the CDR3 is TGTGCCAGCAGTCGACTGGTGAACACTGAAGCTTTCTTT. As protein: CASSRLVNTEAFF.

The rearrangement links TRBV7-6 to TRBJ1-1; no firm D call. V was cut by 5 bases and J by 7 bases, with 17 bases left in between. Germline V CDR1 and CDR2: SGHVS, FNYEAQ. The CDR3 runs 14 residues. CDR3 coding DNA: TGTGCCAGCAGCCCCATAGTGGGGTATGGTGAAGCTTTCTTT. It specifies CASSPIVGYGEAFF.

The V call is TRBV7-2, the J call TRBJ2-3; 8 nucleotides match TRBD2. CDR3 length: 13 amino acids. J was trimmed by 14 bases and V by 5 bases; bases with no gene match: 12. Looked up from germline, CDR1 is SGHTA and CDR2 is FQGNSA. The CDR3 loop reads CASSAPAGTRRYF. CDR3 nucleotide sequence: TGTGCCAGCAGCGCCCCCGCCGGGACTAGAAGGTATTTT.

This chain uses TRBV6-5 with TRBJ1-2; 7 bases map to TRBD1. The CDR3 consists of 15 residues. The V segment lost 2 bases and the J segment 6 bases; nucleotides outside the gene matches: 9. Germline CDR1 MNHEY, CDR2 SVGAGI. The CDR3 loop is CASSYLRQGGHGYTF. CDR3 nucleotide sequence: TGTGCCAGCAGTTACCTTAGACAGGGCGGGCATGGCTACACCTTC.

This clonotype was detected only a few times. The rearrangement joins TRBV2 to TRBJ1-1; weak D call: TRBD1 (6 bases). This CDR3 comprises 14 residues. V lost 6 bases, J lost 0 bases, and 11 bases lay in between. Per the germline V gene, CDR1 is SNHLY and CDR2 is FYNNEI. The CDR3 loop reads CASRTDRLNTEAFF. CDR3 nucleotides: TGTGCCAGCAGGACTGACAGGTTGAACACTGAAGCTTTCTTT.

The chain uses TRBV7-2 and TRBJ2-4; the D call may be TRBD1 or TRBD2 (5 bases each). Germline assignment: CDR1 SGHTA and CDR2 FQGNSA. V was trimmed by 3 bases and J by 3 bases, leaving 15 bases between them. This CDR3 region has 16 residues. CDR3 protein: CASSLRGTVGKNIQYF. CDR3 sequence (DNA): TGTGCCAGCAGCTTGCGAGGGACGGTGGGCAAAAACATTCAGTACTTC.

The gene calls are TRBV20-1 and TRBJ1-1; D is ambiguous. Trimming cost V 6 bases and J 6 bases, with 11 bases left between them. This CDR3 comprises 11 residues. Germline-derived CDR1 and CDR2 are DFQATT and SNEGSKA (reference sequence). The CDR3 DNA is TGCAGTGCCTCCGGTGGAGCTGAAGCTTTCTTT. Translating gives CSASGGAEAFF.

This clonotype occurred a few times. The chain combines TRBV20-1 with TRBJ2-7; D is perhaps TRBD1 (5 bases). Germline CDR1 DFQATT, CDR2 SNEGSKA (reference sequence). This CDR3 region has 18 residues. The V gene lost 0 bases and the J gene lost 2 bases, with 23 bases spanning the gap. CDR3 nucleotide sequence: TGCAGTGCTAGAGATTTAGGGCAGGGCGGAACCCCTGCCTACGAGCAGTACTTC. It translates to CSARDLGQGGTPAYEQYF.

The gene calls are TRBV5-4 and TRBJ1-1, with 8 bases identical to TRBD1. The CDR3 has 15 amino acids. CDR1 is SGHNT, CDR2 YYREEE, per germline (reference sequence). Trimming at V came to 1 base and at J to 0 bases, leaving 2 bases not matched to a gene. CDR3 sequence: CASSLPQGVNTEAFF. The CDR3 nucleotides are TGTGCCAGCAGCTTGCCACAGGGGGTGAACACTGAAGCTTTCTTT.

The CDR3 region is CASSPAQDYEQYF. DNA for the CDR3: TGTGCCAGCTCCCCGGCTCAGGACTACGAGCAGTACTTC. The J gene is TRBJ2-7, the V gene TRBV18; D gene unclear. V was shortened by 6 bases and J by 3 bases, with 12 bases between the two germline ends. From germline, CDR1 is KGHSH and CDR2 LQKENI. The CDR3 has 13 residues.

This chain joins TRBV12-3 or TRBV12-4 and TRBJ2-3; 8 nucleotides match TRBD2. V dropped 6 bases and J dropped 6; count of bases not matched to a gene: 5. The CDR3 spans 13 residues. CDR3 region: CASSLPGGDTQYF. The DNA for the CDR3 is TGTGCCAGCAGCCTTCCGGGGGGGGATACGCAGTATTTT.

This clonotype appeared a few times. This chain connects TRBV21-1 to TRBJ2-7. TRBV21-1 is given as a pseudogene. This CDR3 contains 13 residues. In DNA form, the CDR3 reads TGTGCCAGCAGCCAAGGAGCTTACCACGAGCAGTACTTC. It yields the protein CASSQGAYHEQYF.

The chain carries TRBV5-1 and TRBJ1-2, with TRBD1 as a possible D gene (5 bases). Germline CDR1 reads SGHRS; CDR2 reads YFSETQ. Trimming removed 0 bases at V and 6 bases at J, with 12 bases between. This CDR3 is 14 amino acids long. The CDR3 loop is CASSLVQGKDGYTF. The DNA for the CDR3 is TGCGCCAGCAGCTTGGTCCAGGGAAAGGATGGCTACACCTTC.

V is TRBV6-1 and J is TRBJ1-3, with D perhaps TRBD1 (6 bases). Trimming removed 5 bases at V and 1 base at J, with 6 bases between. The CDR3 contains 13 residues. In germline, CDR1 is MNHNS, CDR2 SASEGT. CDR3 loop: CASSTGSGNTIYF. The CDR3 nucleotides read TGTGCCAGCAGTACAGGGTCTGGAAACACCATATATTTT.

This rearrangement joins TRBV15 to TRBJ2-7; D ambiguous. The V end lost 8 bases, the J end lost 4 bases, and 6 bases lay between the germline ends. Germline values: CDR1 LNHNV, CDR2 YYDKDF (reference sequence). The CDR3 loop spans 10 amino acids. The CDR3 protein is CATRRYEQYF. The CDR3 DNA is TGTGCCACCCGACGGTACGAGCAGTACTTC.